A selection of T cell receptor beta chains follows, all from one sample in a study of cytomegalovirus exposure and HLA in healthy donors. Assay used: immunoSEQ multiplex PCR; TCRdb lists only in-frame clones, some missing. The sample has 100,000 to 150,000 clones, around 94% seen once. Sample: PBMCs. The receptors come from a woman in her late teens or twenties in good health and CMV-seronegative. Both conserved end residues are part of each CDR3. Each record gives: J gene, D gene, V gene, clone size, CDR3 length, CDR3 protein, CDR3 DNA. A D gene is named only where the DNA matches it firmly. Rows give clone size only sometimes, using once, few, many, or a class for an expanded clone.

TRBJ2-7 TRBD2 TRBV6-6 NA 15 CASSAHSGSLYEQYF TGTGCCAGCAGTGCCCATAGCGGGAGCCTCTACGAGCAGTACTTC
TRBJ2-7 NA TRBV5-1 once 15 CASSLRLGKRDEQYF TGCGCCAGCAGCTTGCGATTAGGTAAGCGAGACGAGCAGTACTTC
TRBJ2-7 NA TRBV6-5 NA 13 CASHQGGAYEQYF TGTGCCAGCCACCAGGGGGGAGCCTACGAGCAGTACTTC
TRBJ1-4 NA TRBV19 NA 14 CASSTGATNEKLFF TGTGCCAGTTCCACAGGCGCAACTAATGAAAAACTGTTTTTT
TRBJ1-1 NA TRBV5-1 NA 15 CASSLYSSGDTEAFF TGCGCCAGCAGCTTGTATTCTTCGGGGGACACTGAAGCTTTCTTT
TRBJ1-1 NA TRBV5-1 NA 13 CASSLAHGPGAFF TGCGCCAGCAGCTTGGCCCATGGGCCCGGAGCTTTCTTT
TRBJ2-1 NA TRBV4-1 NA 14 CASSQDRVPGEQFF TGCGCCAGCAGCCAAGATCGAGTGCCCGGTGAGCAGTTCTTC
TRBJ2-7 NA TRBV4-1 NA 16 CASSPRLGRERNEQYF TGCGCCAGCAGCCCAAGATTAGGTAGGGAGCGGAACGAGCAGTACTTC
TRBJ1-3 NA TRBV7-9 NA 15 CASSPDSLSGNTIYF TGTGCCAGCAGTCCCGACAGTCTTTCTGGAAACACCATATATTTT
TRBJ2-5 TRBD1 TRBV6-5 NA 14 CASKDRGGLETQYF TGTGCCAGCAAAGACAGGGGAGGACTAGAGACCCAGTACTTC
TRBJ2-2 NA TRBV28 NA 15 CASSQDSLAAGELFF TGTGCCAGCAGCCAAGATTCCCTGGCGGCCGGGGAGCTGTTTTTT
TRBJ1-1 NA TRBV9 NA 15 CASSVVPASDTEAFF TGTGCCAGCAGCGTAGTGCCCGCATCGGACACTGAAGCTTTCTTT
TRBJ2-7 TRBD1 TRBV30 NA 14 CAWSSSGQGTEQYF TGTGCCTGGAGTAGTTCGGGACAGGGGACCGAGCAGTACTTC
TRBJ1-3 NA TRBV30 NA 13 CAWSAGSGNTIYF TGTGCCTGGAGTGCAGGGTCAGGAAACACCATATATTTT
TRBJ1-2 TRBD1 TRBV5-1 NA 14 CASSQADRVYGYTF TGCGCCAGCAGCCAAGCTGACAGGGTTTATGGCTACACCTTC
TRBJ2-7 TRBD2 TRBV27 NA 16 CASSPGGLLSSYEQYF TGTGCCAGCAGCCCGGGGGGGCTACTAAGCTCCTACGAGCAGTACTTC
TRBJ2-3 NA TRBV2 NA 14 CASSFLASTDTQYF TGTGCCAGCAGTTTCCTAGCTAGCACAGATACGCAGTATTTT